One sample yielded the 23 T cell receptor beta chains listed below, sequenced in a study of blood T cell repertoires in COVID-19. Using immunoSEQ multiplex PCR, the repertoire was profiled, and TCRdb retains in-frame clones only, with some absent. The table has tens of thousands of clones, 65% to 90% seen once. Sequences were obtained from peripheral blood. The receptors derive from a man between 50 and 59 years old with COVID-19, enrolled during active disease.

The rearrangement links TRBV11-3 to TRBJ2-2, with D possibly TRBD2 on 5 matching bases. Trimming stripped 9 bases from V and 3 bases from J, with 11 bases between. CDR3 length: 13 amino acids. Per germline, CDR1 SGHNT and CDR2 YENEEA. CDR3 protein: CASSRRDTGELFF. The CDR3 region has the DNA TGTGCCAGTTCTAGGCGGGACACCGGGGAGCTGTTTTTT.

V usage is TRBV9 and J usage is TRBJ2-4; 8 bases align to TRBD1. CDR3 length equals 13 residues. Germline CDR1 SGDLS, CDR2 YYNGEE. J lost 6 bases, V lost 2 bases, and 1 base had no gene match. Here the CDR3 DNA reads TGTGCCAGCAGCGTCGGACAGGGAAACATTCAGTACTTC. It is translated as CASSVGQGNIQYF. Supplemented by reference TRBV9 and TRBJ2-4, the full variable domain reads DSGVTQTPKHLITATGQRVTLRCSPRSGDLSVYWYQQSLDQGLQFLIQYYNGEERAKGNILERFSAQQFPDLHSELNLSSLELGDSALYFCASSVGQGNIQYFGAGTRLSVL.

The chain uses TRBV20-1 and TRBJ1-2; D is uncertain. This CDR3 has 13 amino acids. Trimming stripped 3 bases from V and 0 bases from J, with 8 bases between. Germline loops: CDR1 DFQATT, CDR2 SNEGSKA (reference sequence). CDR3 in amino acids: CSASIQANYGYTF. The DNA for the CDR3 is TGCAGTGCTAGTATCCAGGCTAACTATGGCTACACCTTC.

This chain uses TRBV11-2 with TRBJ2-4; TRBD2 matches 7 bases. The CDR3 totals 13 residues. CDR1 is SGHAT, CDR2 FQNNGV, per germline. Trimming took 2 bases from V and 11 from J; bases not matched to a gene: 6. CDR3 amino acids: CASSLRGRGVQYF. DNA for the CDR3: TGTGCCAGCAGCTTACGGGGGAGGGGCGTTCAGTACTTC.

The CDR3, as DNA: TGTGCCAGCAGTTACTTCAGCGGACTAGCGGGAGGGCCGCTCTCCTACGAGCAGTACTTC. It yields the protein CASSYFSGLAGGPLSYEQYF. The chain joins TRBV6-2 or TRBV6-3 to TRBJ2-7; 15 positions match TRBD2. Germline CDR1 is MNHEY and CDR2 is SVGEGT. There are 20 residues in the CDR3. V shed 1 base, J shed 0 bases, and the junction held 10 bases outside the gene matches.

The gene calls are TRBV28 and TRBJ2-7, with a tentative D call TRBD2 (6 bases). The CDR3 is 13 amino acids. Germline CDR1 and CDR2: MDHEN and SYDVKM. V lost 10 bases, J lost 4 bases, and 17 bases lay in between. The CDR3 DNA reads TGTGCCACCATTTCCGGGGGACCGTACGAGCAGTACTTC. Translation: CATISGGPYEQYF.

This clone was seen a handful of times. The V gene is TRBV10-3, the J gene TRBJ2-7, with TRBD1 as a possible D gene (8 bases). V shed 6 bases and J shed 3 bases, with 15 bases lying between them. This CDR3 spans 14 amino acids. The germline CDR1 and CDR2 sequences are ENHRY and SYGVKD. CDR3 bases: TGTGCCATCAGAGCGGACAGGGAGGGCTACGAGCAGTACTTC. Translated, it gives CAIRADREGYEQYF.

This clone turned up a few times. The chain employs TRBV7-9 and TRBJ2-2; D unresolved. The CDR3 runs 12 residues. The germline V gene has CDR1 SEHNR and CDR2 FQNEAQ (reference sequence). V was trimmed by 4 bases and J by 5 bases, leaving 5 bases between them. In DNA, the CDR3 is TGTGCCAGCAGCTATTCGACCGGGGAGCTGTTTTTT. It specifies CASSYSTGELFF.

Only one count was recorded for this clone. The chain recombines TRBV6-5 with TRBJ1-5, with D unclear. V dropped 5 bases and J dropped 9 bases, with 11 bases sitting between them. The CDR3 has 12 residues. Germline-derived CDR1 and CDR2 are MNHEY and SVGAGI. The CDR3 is CASSTGEGPQHF. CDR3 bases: TGTGCCAGCAGTACTGGGGAGGGGCCCCAGCATTTT.

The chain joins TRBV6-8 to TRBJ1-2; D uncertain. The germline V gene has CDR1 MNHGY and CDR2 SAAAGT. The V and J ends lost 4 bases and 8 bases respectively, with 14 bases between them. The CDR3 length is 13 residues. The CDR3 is CASSWVEAEGYTF. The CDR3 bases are TGTGCCAGCAGTTGGGTCGAGGCGGAAGGCTACACCTTC.

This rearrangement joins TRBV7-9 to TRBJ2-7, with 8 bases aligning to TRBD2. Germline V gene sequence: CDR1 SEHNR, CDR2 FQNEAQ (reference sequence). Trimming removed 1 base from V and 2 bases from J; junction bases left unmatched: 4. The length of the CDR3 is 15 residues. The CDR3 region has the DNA TGTGCCAGCAGCTTAGTCGGGGGGGCCACCTACGAGCAGTACTTC. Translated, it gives CASSLVGGATYEQYF.

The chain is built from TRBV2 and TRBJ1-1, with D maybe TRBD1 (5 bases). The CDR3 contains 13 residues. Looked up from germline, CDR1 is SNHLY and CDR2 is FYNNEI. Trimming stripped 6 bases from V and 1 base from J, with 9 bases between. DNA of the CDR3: TGTGCCAGCAGGACGACAGAGAACACTGAAGCTTTCTTT. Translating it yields CASRTTENTEAFF.

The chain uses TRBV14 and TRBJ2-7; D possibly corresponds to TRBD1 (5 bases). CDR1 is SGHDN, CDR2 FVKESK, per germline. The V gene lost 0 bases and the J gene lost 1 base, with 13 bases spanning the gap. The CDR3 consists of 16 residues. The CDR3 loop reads CASSQDVGAYSYEQYF. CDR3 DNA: TGTGCCAGCAGCCAAGATGTAGGGGCCTATTCCTACGAGCAGTACTTC.

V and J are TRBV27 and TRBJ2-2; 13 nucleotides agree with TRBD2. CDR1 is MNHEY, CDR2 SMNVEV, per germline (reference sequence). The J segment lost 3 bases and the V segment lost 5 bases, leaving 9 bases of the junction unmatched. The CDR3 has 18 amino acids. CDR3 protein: CASSPPGLAGRHTGELFF. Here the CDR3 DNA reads TGTGCCAGCAGTCCCCCGGGACTAGCGGGACGACACACCGGGGAGCTGTTTTTT.

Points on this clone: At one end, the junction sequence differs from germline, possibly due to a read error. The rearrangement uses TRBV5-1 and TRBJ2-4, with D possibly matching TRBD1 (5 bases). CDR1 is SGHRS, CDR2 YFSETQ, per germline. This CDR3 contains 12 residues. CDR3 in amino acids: CAGSLGLGIQYF. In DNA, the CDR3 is TGCGCCGGCAGCTTGGGGCTAGGCATTCAGTACTTC.

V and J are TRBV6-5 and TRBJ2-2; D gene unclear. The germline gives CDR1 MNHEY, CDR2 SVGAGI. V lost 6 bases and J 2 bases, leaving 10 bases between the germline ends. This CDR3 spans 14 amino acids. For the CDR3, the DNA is TGTGCCAGCAGCACGACTGCAAACACCGGGGAGCTGTTTTTT. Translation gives CASSTTANTGELFF.

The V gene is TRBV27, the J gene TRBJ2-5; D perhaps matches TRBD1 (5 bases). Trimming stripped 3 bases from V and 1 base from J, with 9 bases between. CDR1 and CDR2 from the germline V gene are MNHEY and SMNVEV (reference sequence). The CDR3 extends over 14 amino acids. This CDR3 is CASSFGRGQETQYF. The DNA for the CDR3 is TGTGCCAGCAGTTTTGGAAGGGGCCAAGAGACCCAGTACTTC.

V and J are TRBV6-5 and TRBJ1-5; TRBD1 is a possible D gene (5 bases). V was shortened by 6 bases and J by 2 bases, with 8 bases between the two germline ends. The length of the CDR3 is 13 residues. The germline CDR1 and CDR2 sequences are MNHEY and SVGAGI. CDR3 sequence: CASSRVGNQPQHF. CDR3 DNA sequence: TGTGCCAGCAGCAGGGTTGGCAATCAGCCCCAGCATTTT.

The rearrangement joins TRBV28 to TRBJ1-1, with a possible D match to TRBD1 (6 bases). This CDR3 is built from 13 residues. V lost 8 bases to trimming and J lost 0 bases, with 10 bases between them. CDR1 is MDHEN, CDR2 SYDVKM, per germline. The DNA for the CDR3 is TGTGCCAGCGCTACAGGGATGAACACTGAAGCTTTCTTT. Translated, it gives CASATGMNTEAFF.

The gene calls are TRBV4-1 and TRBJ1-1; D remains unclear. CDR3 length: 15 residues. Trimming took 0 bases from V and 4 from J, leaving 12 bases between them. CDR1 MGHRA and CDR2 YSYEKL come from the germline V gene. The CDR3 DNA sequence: TGCGCCAGCAGCCAAGAACCCGGGATTAGCACTGAAGCTTTCTTT. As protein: CASSQEPGISTEAFF.

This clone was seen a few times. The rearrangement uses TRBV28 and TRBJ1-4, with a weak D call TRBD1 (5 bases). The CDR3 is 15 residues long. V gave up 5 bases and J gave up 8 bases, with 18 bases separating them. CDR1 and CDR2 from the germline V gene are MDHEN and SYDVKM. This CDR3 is CASSTGGLGEEKLFF. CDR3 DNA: TGTGCCAGCAGTACCGGGGGGTTAGGTGAGGAAAAACTGTTTTTT.

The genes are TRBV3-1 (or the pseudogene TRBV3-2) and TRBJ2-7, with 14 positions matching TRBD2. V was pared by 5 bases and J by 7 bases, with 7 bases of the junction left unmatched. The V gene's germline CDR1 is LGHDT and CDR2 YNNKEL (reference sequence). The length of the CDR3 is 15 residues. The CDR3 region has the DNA TGTGCCAGCAGCTTCGGGACTAGCGGGAGTCGGGAGCAGTACTTC. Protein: CASSFGTSGSREQYF.

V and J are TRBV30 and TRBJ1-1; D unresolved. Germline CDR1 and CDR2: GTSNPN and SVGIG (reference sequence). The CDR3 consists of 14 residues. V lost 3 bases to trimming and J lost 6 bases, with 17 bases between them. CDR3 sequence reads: CAWRPGARTAEAFF. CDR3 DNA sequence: TGTGCCTGGAGACCCGGAGCCCGAACGGCTGAAGCTTTCTTT. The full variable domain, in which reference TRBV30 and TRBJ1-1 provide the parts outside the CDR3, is SQTIHQWPATLVQPVGSPLSLECTVEGTSNPNLYWYRQAAGRGLQLLFYSVGIGQISSEVPQNLSASRPQDRQFILSSKKLLLSDSGFYLCAWRPGARTAEAFFGQGTRLTVV.